Listed below are T cell receptor beta chains from one sample, sequenced in a study of human T cells and chemical hapten exposure. In TCRdb, the RACE reads were re-called with MiXCR into one record per CDR3 protein. This sample has some 91,000 distinct CDR3 sequences, with under 15% found just once. This specimen consisted of whole blood, obtained in connection with sensitization to the hapten diphenylcyclopropenone (DPC). The receptors stem from a woman aged 40-49 years with alopecia areata. Some clones in this sample may be carry-over from other donors' samples. CDR3s include the opening cysteine and the closing phenylalanine or tryptophan. The D gene is left open where the match is weak. Clone size is not always given. Where it is, it says once, few, many or a class for expanded clones.

clone_size | j_call | d_call | v_call | cdr3_nt | cdr3_aa
NA | TRBJ2-3 | TRBD1 | TRBV19 | TGTGCCAGTAGTCCTCAGACAGGGACAAGAGGAGATACGCAGTATTTT | CASSPQTGTRGDTQYF
NA | TRBJ2-1 | TRBD2 | TRBV7-9 | TGTGCCAGCAGCACCGGACTAGCGGATTCCGATGAGCAGTTCTTC | CASSTGLADSDEQFF
few | TRBJ1-1 | NA | TRBV29-1 | TGCAGCGGGACAGAGAACACTGAAGCTTTCTTT | CSGTENTEAFF
NA | TRBJ1-1 | NA | TRBV10-2 | TGCGCCAGCAGTGAGGCACCAGGAGGTGAAGCTTTCTTT | CASSEAPGGEAFF
many | TRBJ2-5 | TRBD2 | TRBV29-1 | TGCAGCGTTGATGGGCTAGCGGGGCTACAAGAGACCCAGTACTTC | CSVDGLAGLQETQYF
few | TRBJ2-1 | NA | TRBV10-3 | TGTGCCATCAGTGAGCCAGGTTACAATGAGCAGTTCTTC | CAISEPGYNEQFF
NA | TRBJ2-7 | NA | TRBV28 | TGTGCCAGCAGCCCACCGGGATTACGCTCCTACGAGCAGTACTTC | CASSPPGLRSYEQYF
few | TRBJ2-7 | TRBD1 | TRBV7-9 | TGTGCCAGCAGCTTATCTCAGGACAGGGGAAGCGAGCAGTACTTC | CASSLSQDRGSEQYF
few | TRBJ2-2 | NA | TRBV6-2/TRBV6-3 | TGTGCCAGCAGTAAAGGGACGCGGAACACCGGGGAGCTGTTTTTT | CASSKGTRNTGELFF
few | TRBJ2-3 | NA | TRBV28 | TGTGCCAGCAGTTTAACGACCGGGTTGTCGGATACGCAGTATTTT | CASSLTTGLSDTQYF
NA | TRBJ2-7 | TRBD1 | TRBV27 | TGTGCCAGCAGTCTAGGACAGGTCTTCCCCGAGCAGTACTTC | CASSLGQVFPEQYF